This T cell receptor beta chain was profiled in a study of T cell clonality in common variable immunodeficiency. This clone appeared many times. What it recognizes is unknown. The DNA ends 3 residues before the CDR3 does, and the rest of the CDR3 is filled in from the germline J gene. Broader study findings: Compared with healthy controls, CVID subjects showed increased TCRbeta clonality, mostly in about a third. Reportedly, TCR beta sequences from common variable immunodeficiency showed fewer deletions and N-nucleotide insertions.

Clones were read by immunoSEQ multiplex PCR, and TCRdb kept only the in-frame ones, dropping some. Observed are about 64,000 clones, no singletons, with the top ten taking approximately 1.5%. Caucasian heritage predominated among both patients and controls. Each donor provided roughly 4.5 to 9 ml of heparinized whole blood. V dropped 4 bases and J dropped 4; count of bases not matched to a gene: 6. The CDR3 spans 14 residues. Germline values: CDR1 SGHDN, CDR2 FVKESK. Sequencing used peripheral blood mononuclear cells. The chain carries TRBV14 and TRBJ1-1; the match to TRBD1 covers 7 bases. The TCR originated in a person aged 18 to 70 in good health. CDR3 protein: CASSPKAGGTEAFF. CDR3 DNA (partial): TGTGCCAGCAGCCCCAAGGCAGGGGGCACTGAA.